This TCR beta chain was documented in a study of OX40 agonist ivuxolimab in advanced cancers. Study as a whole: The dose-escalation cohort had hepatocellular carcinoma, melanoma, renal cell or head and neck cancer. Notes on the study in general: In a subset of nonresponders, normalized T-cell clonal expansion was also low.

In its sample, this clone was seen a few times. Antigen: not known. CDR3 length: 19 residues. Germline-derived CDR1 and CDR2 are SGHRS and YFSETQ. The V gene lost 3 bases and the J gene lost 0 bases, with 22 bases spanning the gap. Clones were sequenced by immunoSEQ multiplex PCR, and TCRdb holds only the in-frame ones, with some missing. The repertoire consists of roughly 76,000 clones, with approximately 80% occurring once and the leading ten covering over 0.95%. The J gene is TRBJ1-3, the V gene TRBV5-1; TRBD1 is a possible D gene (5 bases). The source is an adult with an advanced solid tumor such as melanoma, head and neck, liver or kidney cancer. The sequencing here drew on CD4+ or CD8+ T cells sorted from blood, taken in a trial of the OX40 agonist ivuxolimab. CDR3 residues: CASSSQGGYGSSSGNTIYF. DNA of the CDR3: TGCGCCAGCAGCTCCCAGGGAGGGTACGGAAGCAGCTCTGGAAACACCATATATTTT.